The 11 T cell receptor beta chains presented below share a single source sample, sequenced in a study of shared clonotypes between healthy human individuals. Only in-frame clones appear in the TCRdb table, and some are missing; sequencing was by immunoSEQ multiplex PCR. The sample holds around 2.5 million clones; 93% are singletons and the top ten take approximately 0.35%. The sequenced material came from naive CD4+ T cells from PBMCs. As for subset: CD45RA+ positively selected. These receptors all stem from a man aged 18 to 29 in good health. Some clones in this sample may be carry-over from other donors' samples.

The CDR3 region has the DNA TGTGCCAGCAGCTCCGAGCCGAGTTCAGACAGGCAAGAGACCCAGTACTTC. Protein product: CASSSEPSSDRQETQYF. The chain is built from TRBV7-6 and TRBJ2-5, with D maybe TRBD1 (6 bases). The germline gives CDR1 SGHVS, CDR2 FNYEAQ. The germline V and J ends were trimmed by 4 bases and 2 bases, with 20 bases remaining between them. The CDR3 extends over 17 amino acids. Full variable domain (missing parts from reference TRBV7-6 and TRBJ2-5): GAGVSQSPRYKVTKRGQDVALRCDPISGHVSLYWYRQALGQGPEFLTYFNYEAQQDKSGLPNDRFSAERPEGSISTLTIQRTEQRDSAMYRCASSSEPSSDRQETQYFGPGTRLLVL.

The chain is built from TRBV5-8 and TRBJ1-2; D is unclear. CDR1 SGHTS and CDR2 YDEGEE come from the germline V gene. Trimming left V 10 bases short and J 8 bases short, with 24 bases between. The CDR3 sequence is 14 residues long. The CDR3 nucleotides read TGTGCCCACACTAAATCACCGGGGATCCGAGGCTACACCTTC. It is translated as CAHTKSPGIRGYTF.

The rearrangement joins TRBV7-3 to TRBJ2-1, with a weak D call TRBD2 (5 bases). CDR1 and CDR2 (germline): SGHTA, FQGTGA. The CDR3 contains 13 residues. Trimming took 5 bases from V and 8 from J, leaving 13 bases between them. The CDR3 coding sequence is TGTGCCAGCAGCGTCGGAGGTTTTGATGAGCAGTTCTTC. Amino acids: CASSVGGFDEQFF.

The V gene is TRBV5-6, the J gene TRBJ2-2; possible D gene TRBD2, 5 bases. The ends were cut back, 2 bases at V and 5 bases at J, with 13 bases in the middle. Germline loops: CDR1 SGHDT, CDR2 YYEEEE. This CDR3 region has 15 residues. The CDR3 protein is CASSFRGVYTGELFF. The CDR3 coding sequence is TGTGCCAGCAGCTTCCGGGGTGTCTATACCGGGGAGCTGTTTTTT.

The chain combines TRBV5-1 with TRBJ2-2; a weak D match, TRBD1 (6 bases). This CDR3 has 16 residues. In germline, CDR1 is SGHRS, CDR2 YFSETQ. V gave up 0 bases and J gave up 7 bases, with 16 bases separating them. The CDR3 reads CASSLAGQGIGGELFF. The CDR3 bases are TGCGCCAGCAGCTTGGCCGGTCAGGGGATTGGCGGGGAGCTGTTTTTT.

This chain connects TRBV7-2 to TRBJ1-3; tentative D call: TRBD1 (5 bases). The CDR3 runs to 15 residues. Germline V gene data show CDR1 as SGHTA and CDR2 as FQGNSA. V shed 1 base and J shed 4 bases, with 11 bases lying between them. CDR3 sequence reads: CASSLDFRGGNTIYF. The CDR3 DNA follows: TGTGCCAGCAGCTTAGATTTCCGGGGGGGAAACACCATATATTTT. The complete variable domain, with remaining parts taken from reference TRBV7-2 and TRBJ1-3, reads GAGVSQSPSNKVTEKGKDVELRCDPISGHTALYWYRQSLGQGLEFLIYFQGNSAPDKSGLPSDRFSAERTGGSVSTLTIQRTQQEDSAVYLCASSLDFRGGNTIYFGEGSWLTVV.

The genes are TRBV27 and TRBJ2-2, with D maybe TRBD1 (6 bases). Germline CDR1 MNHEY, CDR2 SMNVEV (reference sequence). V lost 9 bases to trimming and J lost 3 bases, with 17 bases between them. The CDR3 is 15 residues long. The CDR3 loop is CASCPTGFHTGELFF. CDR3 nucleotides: TGTGCCAGTTGCCCCACAGGGTTTCACACCGGGGAGCTGTTTTTT.

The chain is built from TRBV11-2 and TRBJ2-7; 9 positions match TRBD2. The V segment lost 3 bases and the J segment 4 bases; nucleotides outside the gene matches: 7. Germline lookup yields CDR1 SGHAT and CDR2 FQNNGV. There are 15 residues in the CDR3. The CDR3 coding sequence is TGTGCCAGCAGCTTCAATAGCGGGAGTAGGTACGAGCAGTACTTC. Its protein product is CASSFNSGSRYEQYF. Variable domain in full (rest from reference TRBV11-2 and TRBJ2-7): EAGVAQSPRYKIIEKRQSVAFWCNPISGHATLYWYQQILGQGPKLLIQFQNNGVVDDSQLPKDRFSAERLKGVDSTLKIQPAKLEDSAVYLCASSFNSGSRYEQYFGPGTRLTVT.

CDR3 bases: TGTGCCAGCAGCCAAGCCGCAGGGAACACCGGGGAGCTGTTTTTT. It is translated as CASSQAAGNTGELFF. The rearrangement uses TRBV9 and TRBJ2-2; D gene unclear. V was cut by 4 bases and J by 1 base, with 11 bases left in between. CDR3 size: 15 residues. CDR1 and CDR2 (germline): SGDLS, YYNGEE.

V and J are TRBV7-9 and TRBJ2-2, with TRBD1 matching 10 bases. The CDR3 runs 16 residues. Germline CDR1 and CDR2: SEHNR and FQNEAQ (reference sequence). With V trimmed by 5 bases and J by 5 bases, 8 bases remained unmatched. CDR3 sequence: CASSRQPGQGTGELFF. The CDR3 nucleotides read TGTGCCAGCAGCCGTCAGCCGGGACAGGGGACCGGGGAGCTGTTTTTT.

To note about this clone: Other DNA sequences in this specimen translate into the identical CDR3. The CDR3 DNA reads as TGCAGTGCTAGTCACCGAGATGGCTACACCTTC. It encodes CSASHRDGYTF. The chain is built from TRBV20-1 and TRBJ1-2, with D hard to call. CDR1 DFQATT and CDR2 SNEGSKA come from the germline V gene (reference sequence). Trimming stripped 3 bases from V and 6 bases from J, with 8 bases between. The CDR3 covers 11 residues.